This T cell receptor beta chain was captured by sequencing in a study of cytomegalovirus exposure and HLA in healthy donors. Germline V gives CDR1 SGHRS, CDR2 YFSETQ. V lost 4 bases to trimming and J lost 1 base, with 13 bases between them. The CDR3 loop spans 15 amino acids. PCR amplification relied on 60 Vbeta primers (plus 13 Jbeta primers). Per the original data handling: As a later analysis found, there were 70 million to 90 million unique TCR beta chains, of which roughly 11 million were shared. Repertoires were generated with immunoSEQ multiplex PCR, while TCRdb's copy carries only in-frame clones and drops some. That table is the source of V, J and clone size, and D and trimming were worked out from the DNA. The sample yields about 43,000 clones, 70% to 85% seen once.

Sample: PBMCs. The chain carries TRBV5-1 and TRBJ2-3; D might be TRBD2 (5 bases). This receptor was taken from a man aged 30-40 years in good health and CMV-seronegative. The CDR3 loop is CASSIAGIGTDTQYF. The CDR3 DNA is TGCGCCAGCAGCATTGCCGGGATTGGCACAGATACGCAGTATTTT.